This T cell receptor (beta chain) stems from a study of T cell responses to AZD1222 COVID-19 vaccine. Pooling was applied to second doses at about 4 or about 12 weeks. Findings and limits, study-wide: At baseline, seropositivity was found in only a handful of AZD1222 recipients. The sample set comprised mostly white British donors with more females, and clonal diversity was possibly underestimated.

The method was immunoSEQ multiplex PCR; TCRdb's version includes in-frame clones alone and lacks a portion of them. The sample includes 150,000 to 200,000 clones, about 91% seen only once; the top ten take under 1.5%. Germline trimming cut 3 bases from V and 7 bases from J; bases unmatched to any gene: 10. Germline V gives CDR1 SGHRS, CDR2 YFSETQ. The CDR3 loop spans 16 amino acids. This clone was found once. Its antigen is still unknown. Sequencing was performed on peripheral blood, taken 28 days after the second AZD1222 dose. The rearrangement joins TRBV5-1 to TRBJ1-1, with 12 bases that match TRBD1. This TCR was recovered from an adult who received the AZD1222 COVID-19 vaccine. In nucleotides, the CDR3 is TGCGCCAGCAGCTGGACCGGGACAGGGGGCGCGGATGAAGCTTTCTTT. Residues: CASSWTGTGGADEAFF.